The clone carrying this T cell receptor beta chain was seen once. As yet, its antigen is unknown. The data originate from a study of PD-1 blockade in mismatch repair-deficient tumors. Study outcomes and limitations: Rapid post-treatment expansion, then contraction, generally preceding radiologic response, marked tumor-resident clones.

Time point specified: approximately 10-day in vitro stimulation with candidate neoantigen peptide 4. Sequencing was performed with immunoSEQ multiplex PCR; in TCRdb, only in-frame clones are kept and a portion is missing. The sample carries 13,000 to 15,000 clones, around 84% recorded once. Specimen: cells cultured in vitro, collected from a patient treated with pembrolizumab. The TCR sequence derives from an adult with mismatch repair-deficient cancer.

CDR3 bases: TGTGCCAGCAGTTTTGGCGAGAACACTGAAGCTTTCTTT. Its protein is CASSFGENTEAFF. The chain has TRBV28 and TRBJ1-1; no definite D call. V lost 3 bases to trimming and J lost 1 base, with 6 bases between them. CDR3 length: 13 residues. The germline V gene has CDR1 MDHEN and CDR2 SYDVKM.